This T cell receptor beta chain was captured by sequencing in a study of Graves' ophthalmopathy and Graves' hyperthyroidism. Regarding the study as a whole: The model achieved about 70% sensitivity and roughly 72% specificity for ophthalmopathy progression. Most thyroid-expanded clonotypes exceeding 0.001 frequency were also found in blood. From stable hyperthyroidism, ophthalmopathy was separated by a 13-signature model with 87.88% sensitivity and 75% to 82% specificity.

Researchers turned away patients with other autoimmune diseases, uncontrolled infections, pregnancy or lactation. This CDR3 has 14 residues. The germline V gene encodes CDR1 SNHLY and CDR2 FYNNEI. With 6 bases clipped from V and 10 bases from J, the junction kept 8 bases outside the gene matches. With regard to this clonotype: Its antigen is unknown.

Beta-chain TCR CDR3 regions were amplified from RNA transcripts. RT-PCR was first run with HTBI primers, then multiplex PCR in a second round. Using its own MiXCR run on the multiplex PCR reads, TCRdb lists one record per CDR3 protein. The table includes over a million distinct CDR3 sequences, approximately 35% detected once. The source material was peripheral blood or thyroid tissue (not recorded which). This TCR was sampled from an adult man with Graves' hyperthyroidism. This chain joins TRBV2 and TRBJ1-5; 11 bases are shared with TRBD1. CDR3 in amino acids: CASSLGQGVGPQHF. CDR3 nucleotide sequence: TGTGCCAGCAGCCTGGGACAGGGGGTCGGCCCCCAGCATTTT.